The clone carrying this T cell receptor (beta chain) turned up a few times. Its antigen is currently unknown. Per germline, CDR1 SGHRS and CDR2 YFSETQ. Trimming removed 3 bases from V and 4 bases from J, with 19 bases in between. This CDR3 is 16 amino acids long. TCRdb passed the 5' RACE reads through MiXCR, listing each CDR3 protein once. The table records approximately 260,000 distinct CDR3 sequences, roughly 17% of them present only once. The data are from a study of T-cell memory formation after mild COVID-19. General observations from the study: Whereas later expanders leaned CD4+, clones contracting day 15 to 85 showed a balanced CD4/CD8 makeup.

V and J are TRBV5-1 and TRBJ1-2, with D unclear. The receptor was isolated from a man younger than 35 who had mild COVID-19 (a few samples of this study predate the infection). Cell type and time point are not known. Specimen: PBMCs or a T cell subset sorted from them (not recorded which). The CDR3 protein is CASSSPLLPGGYGYTF. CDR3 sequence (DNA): TGCGCCAGCAGCTCCCCTCTCCTCCCGGGCGGCTATGGCTACACCTTC.